A single sample gave rise to the 16 T cell receptor beta chains below, sequenced in a study of blood T cell repertoires in COVID-19. Generated by immunoSEQ multiplex PCR, the TCRdb table keeps only in-frame clones and is missing some. The table records about 210,000 clones, roughly nine tenths of them present only once. The sequencing sample was made of peripheral blood. All receptors come from a man in his forties with acute or convalescent COVID-19.

V and J are TRBV28 and TRBJ1-6; 9 positions agree with TRBD1. After removal of 6 bases from V and 2 bases from J, the junction contained 5 bases not matched to a gene. This CDR3 region has 16 residues. Germline V gene sequence: CDR1 MDHEN, CDR2 SYDVKM. The CDR3 DNA reads as TGTGCCAGCAGGAACAGGGGGCTAACCTATAATTCACCCCTCCACTTT. Translation: CASRNRGLTYNSPLHF.

V and J are TRBV7-9 and TRBJ2-1; TRBD2 agrees at 11 bases. The germline V gene has CDR1 SEHNR and CDR2 FQNEAQ (reference sequence). The CDR3 covers 16 residues. Losses at the gene ends were 2 bases for V and 9 bases for J; bases not matched to a gene: 9. Here the CDR3 DNA reads TGTGCCAGCAGCTTAAGCTTACTAGCGGGGGCTGGTGAGCAGTTCTTC. Protein product: CASSLSLLAGAGEQFF. The full variable domain, its missing parts supplied by reference TRBV7-9 and TRBJ2-1, is DTGVSQNPRHKITKRGQNVTFRCDPISEHNRLYWYRQTLGQGPEFLTYFQNEAQLEKSRLLSDRFSAERPKGSFSTLEIQRTEQGDSAMYLCASSLSLLAGAGEQFFGPGTRLTVL.

CDR3 bases: TGTGCCAGCGGACCCCGGGGTATATGGGATGGCTACACCTTC. This sequence encodes CASGPRGIWDGYTF. This sequence joins TRBV27 and TRBJ1-2; D not certain. Trimming removed 8 bases from V and 6 bases from J, with 19 bases in between. This CDR3 region has 14 residues. Germline CDR1 is MNHEY and CDR2 is SMNVEV (reference sequence).

V usage is TRBV27 and J usage is TRBJ2-7; D gene uncertain. This CDR3 has 14 residues. Germline lookup yields CDR1 MNHEY and CDR2 SMNVEV (reference sequence). The V gene lost 6 bases and the J gene lost 5 bases, with 17 bases spanning the gap. This CDR3 reads CASSTHPGNHEQYF. CDR3 in DNA: TGTGCCAGCAGCACCCACCCCGGTAACCACGAGCAGTACTTC.

The chain uses TRBV27 and TRBJ1-6; TRBD1 is a possible D gene (5 bases). The CDR3 is 17 amino acids. Trimming cost V 6 bases and J 2 bases, with 17 bases left between them. Germline CDR1 MNHEY, CDR2 SMNVEV (reference sequence). The CDR3: CASRTAERGAYNSPLHF. The CDR3 nucleotides read TGTGCCAGCAGAACGGCCGAACGGGGGGCCTATAATTCACCCCTCCACTTT.

The J gene is TRBJ1-5, the V gene TRBV4-1; D gene uncertain. Per the germline V gene, CDR1 is MGHRA and CDR2 is YSYEKL. The CDR3 is 14 amino acids. The V end was cut by 1 base, the J end by 6 bases, with 10 bases between. This CDR3 is CASSQGDGAQPQHF. The CDR3 DNA reads as TGCGCCAGCAGCCAAGGTGACGGAGCTCAGCCCCAGCATTTT.

The chain carries TRBV11-3 and TRBJ1-1, with 7 bases aligning to TRBD1. The CDR3 is 15 residues long. Germline lookup yields CDR1 SGHNT and CDR2 YENEEA. V lost 4 bases to trimming and J lost 5 bases; unmatched junction nucleotides: 10. CDR3 sequence: CASSSRERGRTEAFF. The CDR3 DNA reads as TGTGCCAGCAGCTCCAGGGAGAGGGGGCGTACTGAAGCTTTCTTT.

V and J are TRBV10-3 and TRBJ1-5, with 10 positions matching TRBD1. V gave up 3 bases and J gave up 7 bases; unmatched junction bases: 9. Germline lookup yields CDR1 ENHRY and CDR2 SYGVKD. CDR3 length equals 16 residues. The CDR3, as DNA: TGTGCCATCAGTGACGAACCTTGGACAGGGGGACAGCCCCAGCATTTT. This codes for CAISDEPWTGGQPQHF.

The chain couples TRBV4-1 to TRBJ2-7, with D maybe TRBD1 (5 bases). The CDR3 sequence is 17 residues long. Germline V gene data show CDR1 as MGHRA and CDR2 as YSYEKL. The V and J ends lost 0 bases and 0 bases respectively, with 15 bases between them. The CDR3 protein is CASSQDLGQGYSYEQYF. Written as DNA, the CDR3 is TGCGCCAGCAGCCAAGATCTAGGGCAGGGTTACTCCTACGAGCAGTACTTC.

The rearrangement uses TRBV6-5 and TRBJ1-2; no clear D gene. Germline V lookup: CDR1 MNHEY, CDR2 SVGAGI. The CDR3 is 14 amino acids. V was cut by 0 bases and J by 4 bases, with 9 bases left in between. CDR3 protein: CASSYSKPIYGYTF. CDR3 DNA sequence: TGTGCCAGCAGTTACTCAAAGCCGATCTATGGCTACACCTTC.

The V call is TRBV6-1, the J call TRBJ2-1; 7 bases agree with TRBD1. The trim removed 5 bases at V and 6 bases at J, leaving 10 bases unmatched. Germline CDR1 MNHNS, CDR2 SASEGT. The CDR3 is made up of 15 amino acids. The DNA of the CDR3 is TGTGCCAGCAGTTCTAGGACACAGGGGTCCAATGAGCAGTTCTTC. This gives the protein CASSSRTQGSNEQFF.

The rearrangement joins TRBV11-2 to TRBJ1-2, with D possibly being TRBD1 (6 bases). The germline V gene encodes CDR1 SGHAT and CDR2 FQNNGV. This CDR3 has 15 residues. Trimming removed 3 bases from V and 0 bases from J, with 11 bases in between. CDR3 sequence reads: CASSFQDSSNYGYTF. The CDR3 DNA reads as TGTGCCAGCAGCTTCCAGGACAGTTCTAACTATGGCTACACCTTC.

The genes are TRBV16 and TRBJ1-1, with D uncertain. This CDR3 spans 14 amino acids. Germline CDR1 is KGHSY and CDR2 is FQNENV. V was trimmed by 0 bases and J by 0 bases, leaving 5 bases between them. For the CDR3, the DNA is TGTGCCAGCAGCCAATCGCGGATGAACACTGAAGCTTTCTTT. Encoded protein: CASSQSRMNTEAFF.

The chain joins TRBV29-1 to TRBJ2-5; maybe TRBD2 (7 bases). V was pared by 5 bases and J by 4 bases, with 11 bases between. This CDR3 is built from 12 residues. Germline assignment: CDR1 SQVTM and CDR2 ANQGSEA. The CDR3 coding sequence is TGCAGCGTTCGGGGGGCGGGAGAGACCCAGTACTTC. Protein sequence: CSVRGAGETQYF. The whole variable domain, filled in from reference TRBV29-1 and TRBJ2-5, reads SAVISQKPSRDICQRGTSLTIQCQVDSQVTMMFWYRQQPGQSLTLIATANQGSEATYESGFVIDKFPISRPNLTFSTLTVSNMSPEDSSIYLCSVRGAGETQYFGPGTRLLVL.

V gene TRBV2 combines with J gene TRBJ2-7; the match to TRBD1 covers 8 bases. This CDR3 has 14 amino acids. The germline V gene has CDR1 SNHLY and CDR2 FYNNEI. Losses at the gene ends were 6 bases for V and 2 bases for J; bases not matched to a gene: 6. CDR3 in amino acids: CASRWGQAAYEQYF. CDR3 DNA sequence: TGTGCCAGCAGGTGGGGACAGGCCGCCTACGAGCAGTACTTC.

V and J are TRBV11-2 and TRBJ2-2; 8 bases fit TRBD2. The CDR3 runs 16 residues. Germline-derived CDR1 and CDR2 are SGHAT and FQNNGV. After removal of 1 base from V and 6 bases from J, the junction contained 7 bases not matched to a gene. CDR3 protein: CASSLAASGWAGELFF. The CDR3 nucleotides are TGTGCCAGCAGCTTAGCGGCTAGCGGGTGGGCCGGGGAGCTGTTTTTT.